This TCR beta chain was sequenced for a study of T cell repertoires in cytomegalovirus infection. TCRdb used MiXCR to reprocess the reads, holding one entry per CDR3 protein. Found here are around 140,000 distinct CDR3 sequences, under 8% of them singletons; the top ten hold more than 15%. This clonotype was seen repeatedly, ten times or more. Antigen unknown. Germline CDR1 SNHLY, CDR2 FYNNEI. The CDR3 has 13 amino acids. Trimming stripped 7 bases from V and 5 bases from J, with 15 bases between. Study-wide results and limits: Pooled public TCR beta family frequency picked out CMV carriers with the relevant HLA. Across the ex vivo response, the dominant clonotypes were HLA-C-restricted CMV-specific TCR beta clonotypes.

This TCR derives from a human donor in good health (CMV status not recorded). Some clones in this sample may be carry-over from other donors' samples. The sample was PBMCs. The V gene is TRBV2, the J gene TRBJ2-7; D is possibly TRBD1 or TRBD2 (5 bases each). CDR3 DNA: TGTGCCAGCATGGACGGGGCCTGGGACGAGCAGTACTTC. As protein: CASMDGAWDEQYF.